One and the same sample provided the 27 T cell receptor beta chains below, sequenced in a study of blood T cell repertoires in COVID-19. The repertoire was sequenced with immunoSEQ multiplex PCR; TCRdb's copy has only in-frame clones and lacks some. The repertoire holds approximately 210,000 clones, with roughly four fifths as singletons. The sequenced sample consisted of peripheral blood. These receptors all stem from a woman aged 40 to 50 with acute or convalescent COVID-19.

The chain combines TRBV30 with TRBJ2-2, with 8 bases aligning to TRBD2. The CDR3 runs to 14 residues. Trimming cost V 8 bases and J 4 bases; bases outside gene matches: 9. Germline lookup yields CDR1 GTSNPN and CDR2 SVGIG (reference sequence). The DNA for the CDR3 is TGTGCCCGGCGGAGGCTAGCGGGCACCGGGGAGCTGTTTTTT. Its protein is CARRRLAGTGELFF.

This sequence joins TRBV7-9 and TRBJ2-7, with 10 nucleotides matching TRBD2. CDR1 and CDR2 (germline): SEHNR, FQNEAQ (reference sequence). Trimming removed 1 base from V and 7 bases from J; junction bases left unmatched: 4. The CDR3 runs to 14 residues. The CDR3 region has the DNA TGTGCCAGCAGCTTAGGGCTAGCGGGAGAGGAGCAGTACTTC. It codes for CASSLGLAGEEQYF.

The chain combines TRBV6-5 with TRBJ1-1, with TRBD1 matching over 9 bases. Germline trimming cut 5 bases from V and 7 bases from J; bases unmatched to any gene: 8. Germline V CDR1 and CDR2: MNHEY, SVGAGI. This CDR3 has 14 amino acids. Here the CDR3 reads CASSHETGGGEAFF. The CDR3 nucleotides read TGTGCCAGCAGTCACGAGACAGGGGGTGGTGAAGCTTTCTTT.

The gene calls are TRBV20-1 and TRBJ1-2; 7 positions match TRBD1. Germline CDR1 is DFQATT and CDR2 is SNEGSKA (reference sequence). The V segment lost 3 bases and the J segment 6 bases; nucleotides outside the gene matches: 10. CDR3 size: 14 residues. As DNA, the CDR3 is TGCAGTGCTAGTCCGGGACAGAAATCCGATGGCTACACCTTC. Its translation: CSASPGQKSDGYTF.

The chain links TRBV18 to TRBJ1-3; TRBD1 is a possible D gene (6 bases). The CDR3 loop spans 15 amino acids. CDR1 and CDR2 (germline): KGHSH, LQKENI. Trimming took 3 bases from V and 0 from J, leaving 9 bases between them. The CDR3 DNA reads as TGTGCCAGCTCACCCCCAGGGGCCTCTGGAAACACCATATATTTT. It translates to CASSPPGASGNTIYF. The whole variable domain, remainder taken from reference TRBV18 and TRBJ1-3, is NAGVMQNPRHLVRRRGQEARLRCSPMKGHSHVYWYRQLPEEGLKFMVYLQKENIIDESGMPKERFSAEFPKEGPSILRIQQVVRGDSAAYFCASSPPGASGNTIYFGEGSWLTVV.

In DNA form, the CDR3 reads TGTGCCAGCAGTTACTCAAGTCAGGGGAAAAACATTCAGTACTTC. It yields the protein CASSYSSQGKNIQYF. The chain joins TRBV6-5 to TRBJ2-4; possible D gene TRBD1, 6 bases. V gave up 0 bases and J gave up 4 bases, with 10 bases separating them. This CDR3 comprises 15 residues. The germline CDR1 and CDR2 sequences are MNHEY and SVGAGI.

J is TRBJ2-6 and V is TRBV5-5, with 9 bases lining up with TRBD1. Looked up from germline, CDR1 is SGHKS and CDR2 is YYEKEE (reference sequence). V shed 5 bases and J 0 bases; nucleotides not matched to a gene: 9. CDR3 length: 18 residues. CDR3 DNA: TGTGCCAGCAGGATAACCGGGACAGGGTACTCTGGGGCCAACGTCCTGACTTTC. Residues: CASRITGTGYSGANVLTF.

The chain links TRBV5-1 to TRBJ2-7; TRBD2 aligns across 11 bases. CDR1 and CDR2 (germline): SGHRS, YFSETQ. This CDR3 has 14 amino acids. The ends lost 4 bases at V and 4 bases at J; junction bases unmatched: 4. In nucleotides, the CDR3 is TGCGCCAGCAGCACTAGCGGGAGTGTTTACGAGCAGTACTTC. Protein sequence: CASSTSGSVYEQYF.

J is TRBJ1-2 and V is TRBV27, with D tentatively TRBD1 (6 bases). Germline lookup yields CDR1 MNHEY and CDR2 SMNVEV (reference sequence). The CDR3 extends over 14 amino acids. Trimming removed 5 bases at V and 4 bases at J, with 14 bases between. CDR3 nucleotides: TGTGCCAGCAGTCCACCGGGACACACCTATGGCTACACCTTC. This gives the protein CASSPPGHTYGYTF.

Of note for this clone: One end of the junction is discordant with germline, which a read error may explain. This chain connects TRBV2 to TRBJ1-6; 8 bases are shared with TRBD1. This CDR3 has 11 residues. The germline V gene encodes CDR1 SNHLY and CDR2 FYNNEI. The CDR3 here is CASSERTGPFF. DNA for the CDR3: TGTGCCAGCAGTGAGAGGACAGGGCCCTTCTTT.

The chain couples TRBV6-6 to TRBJ2-7; D remains unclear. V dropped 4 bases and J dropped 4 bases, with 8 bases sitting between them. In germline, CDR1 is MNHNY, CDR2 SVGAGI (reference sequence). The CDR3 contains 12 residues. CDR3 loop: CASSSRNYEQYF. DNA of the CDR3: TGTGCCAGCAGTTCCAGGAATTACGAGCAGTACTTC.

This chain links TRBV2 with TRBJ2-1, with 9 nucleotides matching TRBD2. The CDR3 loop spans 16 amino acids. Per germline, CDR1 SNHLY and CDR2 FYNNEI. V shed 0 bases and J 4 bases; nucleotides not matched to a gene: 4. CDR3 residues: CASSEARGGRYNEQFF. The CDR3 DNA sequence: TGTGCCAGCAGTGAAGCGCGGGGGGGCCGGTACAATGAGCAGTTCTTC.

This clone has more than one count but fewer than ten. This chain links TRBV7-2 with TRBJ2-3; 9 positions match TRBD2. V lost 3 bases and J lost 2; bases outside the gene matches: 6. The V gene's germline CDR1 is SGHTA and CDR2 FQGNSA. The CDR3 is 16 residues long. The CDR3 DNA reads TGTGCCAGCAGCTTCCTTAGCGGGGGCAACACAGATACGCAGTATTTT. Its protein is CASSFLSGGNTDTQYF. Full variable domain (remainder filled in from reference TRBV7-2 and TRBJ2-3): GAGVSQSPSNKVTEKGKDVELRCDPISGHTALYWYRQSLGQGLEFLIYFQGNSAPDKSGLPSDRFSAERTGGSVSTLTIQRTQQEDSAVYLCASSFLSGGNTDTQYFGPGTRLTVL.

The chain joins TRBV7-8 to TRBJ2-3; D is uncertain. This CDR3 comprises 14 residues. The germline gives CDR1 SGHVS, CDR2 FQNEAQ. V shed 5 bases and J shed 2 bases, with 11 bases lying between them. CDR3: CASSLGRHTDTQYF. In DNA form, the CDR3 reads TGTGCCAGCAGCCTGGGCAGGCACACAGATACGCAGTATTTT.

The J gene is TRBJ2-7, the V gene TRBV27, with TRBD1 matching over 7 bases. The CDR3 has 14 residues. V lost 2 bases and J lost 3; bases outside the gene matches: 4. Germline V CDR1 and CDR2: MNHEY, SMNVEV (reference sequence). In DNA form, the CDR3 reads TGTGCCAGCAGTTTAACAGGGGTGGGCTACGAGCAGTACTTC. Amino acid sequence: CASSLTGVGYEQYF.

This chain links TRBV5-1 with TRBJ1-2; D is undetermined. Trimming took 0 bases from V and 14 from J, leaving 17 bases between them. This CDR3 has 13 residues. CDR1 is SGHRS, CDR2 YFSETQ, per germline. This CDR3 is CASSLATGLPFTF. DNA for the CDR3: TGCGCCAGCAGCTTGGCCACCGGACTGCCGTTTACCTTC.

This clone was observed a handful of times. The chain is built from TRBV2 and TRBJ1-4; TRBD1 is a possible D gene (6 bases). Germline V gene lookup returns CDR1 SNHLY and CDR2 FYNNEI. V dropped 7 bases and J dropped 8 bases, with 20 bases sitting between them. The CDR3 sequence is 15 residues long. CDR3 bases: TGTGCCAGCACCGAGGACCTACAGGGTGGCGAAAAACTGTTTTTT. Encoded protein: CASTEDLQGGEKLFF.

The chain combines TRBV10-1 with TRBJ2-3; D uncertain. The ends were cut back, 10 bases at V and 4 bases at J, with 21 bases in the middle. This CDR3 contains 15 residues. Germline V lookup: CDR1 WNHNN, CDR2 SYGVQD (reference sequence). The CDR3 loop is CAISLRPYPADTQYF. CDR3 nucleotide sequence: TGCGCCATTTCCCTTCGCCCCTATCCGGCAGATACGCAGTATTTT.

This clone has just a few counts. The chain combines TRBV18 with TRBJ2-7; 13 bases match TRBD2. V gave up 5 bases and J gave up 3 bases; unmatched junction bases: 1. Looked up from germline, CDR1 is KGHSH and CDR2 is LQKENI. The CDR3 loop spans 14 amino acids. As DNA, the CDR3 is TGTGCCAGCTCAGGGACTAGCGGGGTCTACGAGCAGTACTTC. It encodes CASSGTSGVYEQYF.

This rearrangement joins TRBV6-2 or TRBV6-3 to TRBJ2-1, with TRBD2 matching 9 bases. This CDR3 has 16 residues. The V segment lost 6 bases and the J segment 7 bases; nucleotides outside the gene matches: 13. CDR1 is MNHEY, CDR2 SVGEGT, per germline. The CDR3 region is CASSEPPAGGPNEQFF. The CDR3 bases are TGTGCCAGCAGCGAGCCTCCCGCGGGAGGGCCGAATGAGCAGTTCTTC.

The chain recombines TRBV5-4 with TRBJ2-2; D gene unclear. The V gene lost 4 bases and the J gene lost 7 bases, with 5 bases spanning the gap. The CDR3 sequence is 11 residues long. Germline V gives CDR1 SGHNT, CDR2 YYREEE (reference sequence). This CDR3 is CASSPVGELFF. DNA of the CDR3: TGTGCCAGCAGCCCGGTCGGGGAGCTGTTTTTT. Variable domain in full (rest from reference TRBV5-4 and TRBJ2-2): ETGVTQSPTHLIKTRGQQVTLRCSSQSGHNTVSWYQQALGQGPQFIFQYYREEENGRGNFPPRFSGLQFPNYSSELNVNALELDDSALYLCASSPVGELFFGEGSRLTVL.

The chain uses TRBV7-2 and TRBJ1-4; D is undetermined. CDR1 is SGHTA and CDR2 is FQGNSA in the germline V gene. The CDR3 has 14 residues. The V and J ends lost 5 bases and 0 bases respectively, with 7 bases between them. The CDR3 here is CASSELATNEKLFF. As DNA, the CDR3 is TGTGCCAGCAGCGAACTTGCAACTAATGAAAAACTGTTTTTT.

The genes are TRBV19 and TRBJ1-3, with D unresolved. Trimming left V 5 bases short and J 0 bases short, with 8 bases between. CDR1 is LNHDA and CDR2 is SQIVND in the germline V gene (reference sequence). The CDR3 sequence is 14 residues long. This CDR3 is CASSPRGSGNTIYF. CDR3 nucleotide sequence: TGTGCCAGTAGTCCCCGGGGCTCTGGAAACACCATATATTTT. The whole variable domain, remainder taken from reference TRBV19 and TRBJ1-3, is DGGITQSPKYLFRKEGQNVTLSCEQNLNHDAMYWYRQDPGQGLRLIYYSQIVNDFQKGDIAEGYSVSREKKESFPLTVTSAQKNPTAFYLCASSPRGSGNTIYFGEGSWLTVV.

The chain carries TRBV5-4 and TRBJ2-7; 14 nucleotides agree with TRBD2. The germline V gene has CDR1 SGHNT and CDR2 YYREEE (reference sequence). The CDR3 length is 15 residues. With V trimmed by 4 bases and J by 2 bases, 2 bases remained unmatched. The chain's CDR3 is CASSQGLAGAYEQYF. The DNA for the CDR3 is TGTGCCAGCAGCCAGGGACTAGCGGGGGCCTACGAGCAGTACTTC.

The chain links TRBV25-1 to TRBJ2-5; D is perhaps TRBD1 (6 bases). Between the trimmed V and J ends, which lost 3 bases and 5 bases, there was a span of 19 bases. Per germline, CDR1 MGHDK and CDR2 SYGVNS. The CDR3 covers 16 residues. The chain's CDR3 is CASSELVGALRETQYF. CDR3 DNA: TGTGCCAGCAGTGAGTTGGTGGGGGCCTTAAGGGAGACCCAGTACTTC.

This chain uses TRBV5-1 with TRBJ2-7; 9 positions match TRBD1. This CDR3 has 14 amino acids. The germline V gene has CDR1 SGHRS and CDR2 YFSETQ. The J segment lost 5 bases and the V segment lost 4 bases, leaving 7 bases of the junction unmatched. The CDR3 DNA reads as TGCGCCAGCAGCCTGGGACAGGGCAGCCACGAGCAGTACTTC. This encodes CASSLGQGSHEQYF.

The chain joins TRBV15 to TRBJ1-2, with 7 bases aligning to TRBD1. CDR3 length: 16 residues. The V and J ends lost 0 bases and 5 bases, in that order; junction bases with no gene match: 9. CDR1 is LNHNV and CDR2 is YYDKDF in the germline V gene (reference sequence). The CDR3 sequence is CATSRDGTDSLYGYTF. DNA of the CDR3: TGTGCCACCAGCAGAGATGGGACAGACAGTTTATATGGCTACACCTTC.